The 5 T cell receptor beta chains reported below all come from one sample, sequenced in a study of circulating tumor DNA in untreated peripheral T-cell lymphoma. Repertoires were generated with immunoSEQ multiplex PCR, while TCRdb's copy carries only in-frame clones and drops some. Of around 10,000 clones in the sample, around four fifths are singletons; the top ten hold about 28%. The sequencing sample was made of tumor tissue. These receptors all stem from a human donor with peripheral T-cell lymphoma.

The V gene is TRBV14, the J gene TRBJ2-3; D unclear. Germline-derived CDR1 and CDR2 are SGHDN and FVKESK. V lost 5 bases and J lost 5, with 20 bases in between. The CDR3 covers 16 residues. The chain's CDR3 is CASSVRWGLPVDTQYF. CDR3 sequence (DNA): TGTGCCAGCAGCGTAAGGTGGGGTCTTCCTGTAGATACGCAGTATTTT.

The CDR3, as DNA: TGTGCCATCCGGCCAGTTTTGGGTGGGACTGAAGCTTTCTTT. Protein product: CAIRPVLGGTEAFF. V and J are TRBV6-8 and TRBJ1-1; no definite D call. The CDR3 runs to 14 residues. The germline CDR1 and CDR2 sequences are MNHGY and SAAAGT. V gave up 10 bases and J gave up 5 bases, with 20 bases separating them.

The chain couples TRBV25-1 to TRBJ2-3; a weak D match, TRBD1 (6 bases). The germline V and J ends were trimmed by 2 bases and 2 bases, with 11 bases remaining between them. The germline V gene encodes CDR1 MGHDK and CDR2 SYGVNS. CDR3 length: 15 amino acids. The CDR3 is CASSESWGPTDTQYF. CDR3 nucleotide sequence: TGTGCCAGCAGTGAAAGCTGGGGGCCCACAGATACGCAGTATTTT. Full variable domain (missing parts from reference TRBV25-1 and TRBJ2-3): EADIYQTPRYLVIGTGKKITLECSQTMGHDKMYWYQQDPGMELHLIHYSYGVNSTEKGDLSSESTVSRIRTEHFPLTLESARPSHTSQYLCASSESWGPTDTQYFGPGTRLTVL.

This clone was counted once. The rearrangement joins TRBV19 to TRBJ1-3; the D is unclear. CDR3 length: 15 amino acids. Germline V CDR1 and CDR2: LNHDA, SQIVND (reference sequence). Between the trimmed V and J ends, which lost 4 bases and 0 bases, there was a span of 10 bases. The CDR3 coding sequence is TGTGCCAGTAGTAGAGCAGTCACCTCTGGAAACACCATATATTTT. Its protein is CASSRAVTSGNTIYF.

The CDR3 region has the DNA TGTGCCAGTAGTTATTTTCCCGGACAGTCAAATCAGCCCCAGCATTTT. As protein: CASSYFPGQSNQPQHF. The rearrangement joins TRBV19 to TRBJ1-5, with TRBD1 as a possible D gene (6 bases). Trimming removed 5 bases from V and 4 bases from J, with 18 bases in between. This CDR3 comprises 16 residues. Germline CDR1 and CDR2: LNHDA and SQIVND (reference sequence). The full variable domain, in which reference TRBV19 and TRBJ1-5 provide the parts outside the CDR3, is DGGITQSPKYLFRKEGQNVTLSCEQNLNHDAMYWYRQDPGQGLRLIYYSQIVNDFQKGDIAEGYSVSREKKESFPLTVTSAQKNPTAFYLCASSYFPGQSNQPQHFGDGTRLSIL.